This T cell receptor (beta chain) was captured by sequencing in a study of shared clonotypes between healthy human individuals. The CDR3 loop spans 12 amino acids. Between the trimmed V and J ends, which lost 4 bases and 7 bases, there was a span of 8 bases. Germline V gene sequence: CDR1 LNHDA, CDR2 SQIVND (reference sequence). Original handling: ImmunoSEQ only sent back junction sequences with no quality scores, so filtering was done differently. Method: immunoSEQ multiplex PCR; TCRdb's copy keeps in-frame clones and lacks some. V and J calls and clone size follow that table, whereas D and trimming were derived from the DNA. The sample lists roughly 1,600,000 clones, around 98.5% occurring once.

The chain links TRBV19 to TRBJ2-1, with D maybe TRBD2 (5 bases). The sample consisted of naive CD4+ T cells sorted from blood. Stated subset: CD45RA+ positively selected. The TCR was taken from a man under 40 in good health. The CDR3 loop reads CASSRTGNEQFF. The CDR3 DNA reads as TGTGCCAGTAGTAGGACTGGAAATGAGCAGTTCTTC.